This T cell receptor (beta chain) was observed in a study of cytomegalovirus exposure and HLA in healthy donors. Use of 60 Vbeta and 13 Jbeta primers characterized the PCR. Here immunoSEQ multiplex PCR was the method, and the copy in TCRdb shows in-frame clones only, minus some. The sample has about 190,000 clones; 79% are singletons. From germline, CDR1 is SNHLY and CDR2 FYNNEI. The CDR3 is made up of 12 amino acids. Trimming cost V 8 bases and J 8 bases, with 13 bases left between them. The V gene is TRBV2, the J gene TRBJ1-5; D is unresolved. The sample consisted of PBMCs. This receptor was taken from a woman under 30 in good health and CMV-seronegative. The CDR3 sequence: CASGGLLEPQHF. The CDR3 nucleotides read TGTGCCAGCGGCGGGCTCTTGGAGCCCCAGCATTTT.